The source of this TCR beta chain is a study of cytomegalovirus exposure and HLA in healthy donors. General study findings and limits: The CMV antigen specificity of three CMV-associated chains was confirmed through in vitro analysis. Earlier analysis found most TCR beta V segments productive about 87% or about 30% of the time. There were 150 to 200 TCR beta chains listed as cytomegalovirus-associated.

13 Jbeta primers and 60 Vbeta primers were used for the PCR. Measured with immunoSEQ multiplex PCR; TCRdb has only the in-frame clones, and not every one. The data contain around 62,000 clones, about three quarters of them singletons. This clone has a handful of counts. What it recognizes is unknown. V lost 6 bases, J lost 0 bases, and 18 bases lay in between. The CDR3 is 18 amino acids. Per germline, CDR1 MNHEY and CDR2 SMNVEV (reference sequence). Sequencing was done on a sample of PBMCs. The chain combines TRBV27 with TRBJ1-6; D not certain. The TCR originated in a man between 35 and 55 years old in good health and CMV-seronegative. The CDR3 loop reads CASSRRGAQSSYNSPLHF. CDR3 nucleotides: TGTGCCAGCAGCCGACGTGGAGCCCAAAGCTCCTATAATTCACCCCTCCACTTT.